This TCR beta chain was sequenced in a study of T cell responses to AZD1222 COVID-19 vaccine. Germline lookup yields CDR1 SGDLS and CDR2 YYNGEE. The CDR3 extends over 14 amino acids. Trimming stripped 0 bases from V and 10 bases from J, with 11 bases between. Using immunoSEQ multiplex PCR, the repertoire was profiled, and TCRdb retains in-frame clones only, with some absent. The sample contains about 97,000 clones, over 75% of which appear only once. This clonotype originated in an adult in good health. The sample consisted of peripheral blood, taken on day 0 of AZD1222 vaccination. The V and J genes are TRBV9 and TRBJ1-6, with D possibly matching TRBD1 (5 bases). CDR3: CASSVGPEGSPLHF. The DNA of the CDR3 is TGTGCCAGCAGCGTAGGACCGGAGGGGTCACCCCTCCACTTT.